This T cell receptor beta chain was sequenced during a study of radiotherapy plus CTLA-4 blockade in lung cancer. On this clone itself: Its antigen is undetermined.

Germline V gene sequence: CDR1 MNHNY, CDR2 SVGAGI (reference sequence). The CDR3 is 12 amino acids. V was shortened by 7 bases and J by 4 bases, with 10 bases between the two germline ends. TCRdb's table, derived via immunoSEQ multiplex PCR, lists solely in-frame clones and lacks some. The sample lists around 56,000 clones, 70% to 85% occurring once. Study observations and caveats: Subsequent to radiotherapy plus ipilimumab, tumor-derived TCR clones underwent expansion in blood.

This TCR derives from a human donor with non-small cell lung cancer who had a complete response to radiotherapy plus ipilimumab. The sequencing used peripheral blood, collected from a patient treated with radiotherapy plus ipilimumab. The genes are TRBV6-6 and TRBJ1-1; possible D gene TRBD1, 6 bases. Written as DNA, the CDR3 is TGTGCCAGCAAGGGGGTTGGCACTGAAGCTTTCTTT. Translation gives CASKGVGTEAFF.